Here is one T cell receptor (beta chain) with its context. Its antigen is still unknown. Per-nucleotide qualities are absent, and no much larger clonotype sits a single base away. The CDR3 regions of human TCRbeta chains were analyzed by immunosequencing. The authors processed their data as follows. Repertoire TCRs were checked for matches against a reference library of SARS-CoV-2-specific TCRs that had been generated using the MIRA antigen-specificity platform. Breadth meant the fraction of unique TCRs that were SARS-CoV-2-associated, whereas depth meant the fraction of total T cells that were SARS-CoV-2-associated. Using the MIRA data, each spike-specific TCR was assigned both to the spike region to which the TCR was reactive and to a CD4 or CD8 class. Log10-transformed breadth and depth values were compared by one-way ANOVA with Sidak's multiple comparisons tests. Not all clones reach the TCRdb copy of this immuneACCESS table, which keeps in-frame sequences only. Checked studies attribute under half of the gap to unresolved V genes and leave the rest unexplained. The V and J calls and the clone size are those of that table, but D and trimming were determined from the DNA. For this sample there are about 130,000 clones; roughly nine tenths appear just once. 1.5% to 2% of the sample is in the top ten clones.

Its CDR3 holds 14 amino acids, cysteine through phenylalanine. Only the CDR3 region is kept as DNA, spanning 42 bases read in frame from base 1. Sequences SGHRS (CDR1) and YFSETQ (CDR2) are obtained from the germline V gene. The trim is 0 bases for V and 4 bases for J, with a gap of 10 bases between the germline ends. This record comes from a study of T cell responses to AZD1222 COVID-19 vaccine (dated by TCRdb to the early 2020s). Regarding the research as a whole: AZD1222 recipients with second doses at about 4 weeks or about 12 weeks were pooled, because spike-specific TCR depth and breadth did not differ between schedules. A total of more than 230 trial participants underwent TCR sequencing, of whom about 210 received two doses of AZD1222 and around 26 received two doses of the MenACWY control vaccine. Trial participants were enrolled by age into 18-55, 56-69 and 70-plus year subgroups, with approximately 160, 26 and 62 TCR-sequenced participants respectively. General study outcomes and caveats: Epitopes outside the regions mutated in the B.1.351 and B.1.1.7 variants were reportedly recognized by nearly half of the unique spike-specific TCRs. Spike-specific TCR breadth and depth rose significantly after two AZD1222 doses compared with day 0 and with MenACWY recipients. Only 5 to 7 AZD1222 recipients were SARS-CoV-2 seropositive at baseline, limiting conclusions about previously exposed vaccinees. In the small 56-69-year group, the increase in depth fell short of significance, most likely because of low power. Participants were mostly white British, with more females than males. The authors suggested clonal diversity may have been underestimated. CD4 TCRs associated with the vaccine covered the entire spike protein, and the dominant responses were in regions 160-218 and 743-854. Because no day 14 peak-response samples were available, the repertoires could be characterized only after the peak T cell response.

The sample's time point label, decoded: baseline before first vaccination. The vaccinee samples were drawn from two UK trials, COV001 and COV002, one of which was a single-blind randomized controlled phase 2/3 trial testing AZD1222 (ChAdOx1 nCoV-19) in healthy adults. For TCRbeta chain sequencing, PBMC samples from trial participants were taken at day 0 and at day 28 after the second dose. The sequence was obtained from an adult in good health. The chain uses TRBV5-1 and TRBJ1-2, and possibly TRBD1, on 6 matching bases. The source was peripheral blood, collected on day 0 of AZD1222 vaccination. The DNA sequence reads TGCGCCAGCAGCTTGGAAACAGGGATCTATGGCTACACCTTC. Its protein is CASSLETGIYGYTF.